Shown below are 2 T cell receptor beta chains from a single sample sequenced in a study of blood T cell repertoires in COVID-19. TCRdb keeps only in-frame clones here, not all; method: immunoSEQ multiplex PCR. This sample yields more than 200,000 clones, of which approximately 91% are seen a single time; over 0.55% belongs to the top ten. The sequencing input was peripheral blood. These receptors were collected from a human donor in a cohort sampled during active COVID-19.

In DNA, the CDR3 is TGTGCCAGCAGCCCGGGGATAGCGGGGGGGCATGAGCAGTTCTTC. Translation gives CASSPGIAGGHEQFF. J is TRBJ2-1 and V is TRBV14; TRBD2 matches at 11 bases. There are 15 residues in the CDR3. CDR1 and CDR2 from the germline V gene are SGHDN and FVKESK. Trimming took 4 bases from V and 8 from J; bases not matched to a gene: 7.

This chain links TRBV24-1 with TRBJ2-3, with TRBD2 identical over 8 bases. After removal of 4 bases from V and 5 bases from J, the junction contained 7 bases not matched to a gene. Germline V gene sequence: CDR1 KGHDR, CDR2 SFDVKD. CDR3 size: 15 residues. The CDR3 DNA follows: TGTGCCACCAGTGAGTCGGGGGGGGCGAAAGATACGCAGTATTTT. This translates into CATSESGGAKDTQYF.